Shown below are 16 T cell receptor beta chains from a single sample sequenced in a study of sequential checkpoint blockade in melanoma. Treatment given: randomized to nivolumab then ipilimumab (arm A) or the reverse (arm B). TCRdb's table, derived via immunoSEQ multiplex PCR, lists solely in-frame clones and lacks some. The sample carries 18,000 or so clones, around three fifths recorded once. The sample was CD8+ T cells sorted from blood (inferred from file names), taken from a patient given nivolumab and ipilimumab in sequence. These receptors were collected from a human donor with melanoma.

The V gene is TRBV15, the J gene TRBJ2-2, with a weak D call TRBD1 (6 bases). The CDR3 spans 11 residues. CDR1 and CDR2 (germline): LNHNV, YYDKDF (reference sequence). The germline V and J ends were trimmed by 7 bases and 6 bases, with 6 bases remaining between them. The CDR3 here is CATTGAGELFF. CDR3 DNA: TGTGCCACCACAGGGGCCGGGGAGCTGTTTTTT.

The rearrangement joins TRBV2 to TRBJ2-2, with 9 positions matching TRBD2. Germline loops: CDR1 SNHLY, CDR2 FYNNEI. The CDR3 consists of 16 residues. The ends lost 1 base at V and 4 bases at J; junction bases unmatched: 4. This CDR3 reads CASSEETSGPTGELFF. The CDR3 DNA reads TGTGCCAGCAGTGAAGAGACTAGCGGACCCACCGGGGAGCTGTTTTTT. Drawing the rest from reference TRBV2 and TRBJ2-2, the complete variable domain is EPEVTQTPSHQVTQMGQEVILRCVPISNHLYFYWYRQILGQKVEFLVSFYNNEISEKSEIFDDQFSVERPDGSNFTLKIRSTKLEDSAMYFCASSEETSGPTGELFFGEGSRLTVL.

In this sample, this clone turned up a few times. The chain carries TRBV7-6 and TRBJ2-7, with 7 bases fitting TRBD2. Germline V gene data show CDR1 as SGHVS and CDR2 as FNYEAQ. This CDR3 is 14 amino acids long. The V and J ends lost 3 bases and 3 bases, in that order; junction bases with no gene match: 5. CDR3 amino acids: CASSLSGMFYEQYF. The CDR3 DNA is TGTGCCAGCAGCTTGAGCGGGATGTTCTACGAGCAGTACTTC.

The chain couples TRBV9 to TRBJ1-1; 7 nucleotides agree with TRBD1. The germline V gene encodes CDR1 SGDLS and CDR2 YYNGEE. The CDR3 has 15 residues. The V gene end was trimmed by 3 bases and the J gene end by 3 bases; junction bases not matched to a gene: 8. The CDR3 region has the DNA TGTGCCAGCAGCGGTCACAGGGGCTTGGACACTGAAGCTTTCTTT. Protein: CASSGHRGLDTEAFF.

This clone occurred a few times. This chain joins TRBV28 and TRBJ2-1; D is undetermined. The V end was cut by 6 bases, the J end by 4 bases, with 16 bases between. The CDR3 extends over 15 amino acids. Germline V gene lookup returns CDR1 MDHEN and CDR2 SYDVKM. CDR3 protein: CASSPSLMSYNEQFF. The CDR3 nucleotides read TGTGCCAGCAGCCCGAGCCTGATGTCTTACAATGAGCAGTTCTTC.

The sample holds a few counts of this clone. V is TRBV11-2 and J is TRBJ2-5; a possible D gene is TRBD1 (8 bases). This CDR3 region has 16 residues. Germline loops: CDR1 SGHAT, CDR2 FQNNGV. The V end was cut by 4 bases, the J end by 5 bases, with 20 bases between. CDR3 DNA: TGTGCCAGCAGCTCCCCACGACAGGGGCGGGAGGAGACCCAGTACTTC. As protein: CASSSPRQGREETQYF.

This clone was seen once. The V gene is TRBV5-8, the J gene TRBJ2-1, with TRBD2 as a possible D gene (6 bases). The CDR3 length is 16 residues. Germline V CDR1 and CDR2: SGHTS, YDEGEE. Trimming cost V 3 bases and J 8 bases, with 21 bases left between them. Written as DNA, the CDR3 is TGTGCCAGCAGCTCTCCTGGGACTCGCATGGAGGATGAGCAGTTCTTC. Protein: CASSSPGTRMEDEQFF.

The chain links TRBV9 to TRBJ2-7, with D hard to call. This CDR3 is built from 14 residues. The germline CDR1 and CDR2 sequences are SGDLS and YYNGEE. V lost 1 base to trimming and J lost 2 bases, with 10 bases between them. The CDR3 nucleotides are TGTGCCAGCAGCGTATTTCCCCTCCCCTACGAGCAGTACTTC. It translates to CASSVFPLPYEQYF.

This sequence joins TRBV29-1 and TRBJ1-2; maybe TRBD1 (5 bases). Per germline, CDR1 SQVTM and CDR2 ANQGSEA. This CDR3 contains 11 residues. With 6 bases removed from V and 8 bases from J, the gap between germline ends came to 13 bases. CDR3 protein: CSVSGFWGYTF. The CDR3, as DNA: TGCAGCGTGTCAGGGTTTTGGGGCTACACCTTC.

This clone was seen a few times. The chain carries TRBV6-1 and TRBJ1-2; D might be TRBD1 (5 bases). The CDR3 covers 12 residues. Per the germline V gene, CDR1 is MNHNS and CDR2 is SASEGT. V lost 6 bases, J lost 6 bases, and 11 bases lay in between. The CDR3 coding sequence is TGTGCCAGCAGCTGGGGGGGGGATGGCTACACCTTC. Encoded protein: CASSWGGDGYTF.

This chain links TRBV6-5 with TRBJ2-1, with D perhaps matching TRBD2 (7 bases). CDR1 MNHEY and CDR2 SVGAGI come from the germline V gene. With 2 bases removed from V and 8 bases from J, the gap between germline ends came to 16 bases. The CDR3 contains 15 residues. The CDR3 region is CASSYGPGGSDEQFF. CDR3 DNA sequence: TGTGCCAGCAGTTACGGGCCGGGGGGCTCGGATGAGCAGTTCTTC.

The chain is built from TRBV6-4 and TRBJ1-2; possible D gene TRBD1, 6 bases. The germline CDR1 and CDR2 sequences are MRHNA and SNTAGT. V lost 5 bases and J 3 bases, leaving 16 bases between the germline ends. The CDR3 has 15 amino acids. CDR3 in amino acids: CASSYTLTGYYGYTF. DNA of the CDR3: TGTGCCAGCAGTTACACGCTGACAGGTTACTATGGCTACACCTTC.

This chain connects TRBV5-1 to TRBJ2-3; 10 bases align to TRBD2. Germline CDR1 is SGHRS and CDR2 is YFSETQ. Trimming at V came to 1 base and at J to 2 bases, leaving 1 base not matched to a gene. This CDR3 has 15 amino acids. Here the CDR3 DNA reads TGCGCCAGCAGCTTGACTAGCGGGATCACAGATACGCAGTATTTT. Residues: CASSLTSGITDTQYF.

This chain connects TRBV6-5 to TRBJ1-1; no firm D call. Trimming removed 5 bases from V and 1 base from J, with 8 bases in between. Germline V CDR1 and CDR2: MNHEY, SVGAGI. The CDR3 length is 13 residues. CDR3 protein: CASSEGRNTEAFF. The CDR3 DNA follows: TGTGCCAGCAGTGAGGGCAGGAACACTGAAGCTTTCTTT.

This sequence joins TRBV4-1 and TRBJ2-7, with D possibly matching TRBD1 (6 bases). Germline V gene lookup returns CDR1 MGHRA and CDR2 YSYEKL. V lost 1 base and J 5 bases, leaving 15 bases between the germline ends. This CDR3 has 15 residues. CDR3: CASSQVAGAENEQYF. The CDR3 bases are TGCGCCAGCAGCCAAGTCGCAGGGGCGGAGAACGAGCAGTACTTC.

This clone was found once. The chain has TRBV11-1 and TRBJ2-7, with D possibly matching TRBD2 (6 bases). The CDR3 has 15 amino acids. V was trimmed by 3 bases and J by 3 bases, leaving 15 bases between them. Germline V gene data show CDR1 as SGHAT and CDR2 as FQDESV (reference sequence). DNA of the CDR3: TGTGCCAGCAGCTTCTATCGGGAGCCCTTCTACGAGCAGTACTTC. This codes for CASSFYREPFYEQYF. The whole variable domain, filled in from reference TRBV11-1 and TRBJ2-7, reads EAEVAQSPRYKITEKSQAVAFWCDPISGHATLYWYRQILGQGPELLVQFQDESVVDDSQLPKDRFSAERLKGVDSTLKIQPAELGDSAMYLCASSFYREPFYEQYFGPGTRLTVT.